A selection of T cell receptor beta chains follows, all from one sample in a study of shared clonotypes between healthy human individuals. Profiled with immunoSEQ multiplex PCR; TCRdb holds only in-frame clones, not every one. The sample yields some 2.3 million clones, approximately 95% seen once. Sequencing was carried out using naive CD4+ T cells from PBMCs. Receptors were obtained from a man between 18 and 29 years old in good health. Some clones in this sample may be carry-over from other donors' samples. The CDR3 runs from the conserved cysteine through the conserved F or W. Clone size is not always given. Where it is, it says once, few, many or a class for expanded clones.

CDR3: CASPPGTTYNEQFF
size: .
V: TRBV21-1
J: TRBJ2-1

CDR3: CASNRGTGDRYEQYF
size: .
V: TRBV5-1
J: TRBJ2-7

CDR3: CASSPTRQGPMSLYEQYF
size: .
V: TRBV7-2
J: TRBJ2-7

CDR3: CASSYVGNSGNTIYF
size: .
V: TRBV6-6
J: TRBJ1-3

CDR3: CASSQAPGSNEQFF
size: .
V: TRBV4-2
J: TRBJ2-1

CDR3: CASSEVAPEYNEQFF
size: .
V: TRBV2
J: TRBJ2-1

CDR3: CASSVRGEGRETQYF
size: .
V: TRBV9
J: TRBJ2-5

CDR3: CASQTGGGREQYF
size: .
V: TRBV6-6
J: TRBJ2-7

CDR3: CASSDGDGYGYTF
size: .
V: TRBV5-1
J: TRBJ1-2

CDR3: CASSLSSGGVNEQFF
size: .
V: TRBV7-9
J: TRBJ2-1

CDR3: CASAVGREVRFF
size: .
V: TRBV2
J: TRBJ2-1

CDR3: CSASTRANTGELFF
size: once
V: TRBV29-1
J: TRBJ2-2

CDR3: CASSPLSQNTEAFF
size: .
V: TRBV18
J: TRBJ1-1

CDR3: CASARGTSVTDTQYF
size: .
V: TRBV6-5
J: TRBJ2-3

CDR3: CASSLPGGSETEAFF
size: once
V: TRBV28
J: TRBJ1-1

CDR3: CASSLGGRGADTQYF
size: .
V: TRBV28
J: TRBJ2-3

CDR3: CASSLQIHRGETQYF
size: once
V: TRBV5-6
J: TRBJ2-5

CDR3: CASSLGHTNEQFF
size: .
V: TRBV11-2
J: TRBJ2-1

CDR3: CASSQERGAYEQYF
size: once
V: TRBV6-1
J: TRBJ2-7

CDR3: CASSFAGSRNTEAFF
size: once
V: TRBV28
J: TRBJ1-1

CDR3: CASSPSIGGARTEAFF
size: .
V: TRBV5-1
J: TRBJ1-1

CDR3: CASRMTGAHTGELFF
size: .
V: TRBV19
J: TRBJ2-2

CDR3: CASSPYRGPSKNIQYF
size: .
V: TRBV27
J: TRBJ2-4

CDR3: CASSQDQASGMIGTGELFF
size: .
V: TRBV4-2
J: TRBJ2-2

CDR3: CAIRPEGGGTGELFF
size: .
V: TRBV10-3
J: TRBJ2-2

CDR3: CAWNGRRLRTYNTEAFF
size: .
V: TRBV30
J: TRBJ1-1

CDR3: CASSPFLGAGETQYF
size: .
V: TRBV14
J: TRBJ2-5

CDR3: CASSQEWTSGHYEQYF
size: .
V: TRBV4-2
J: TRBJ2-7

CDR3: CASSSPNRQGGYEQYF
size: .
V: TRBV5-4
J: TRBJ2-7

CDR3: CASSDSRGLGANVLTF
size: .
V: TRBV10-2
J: TRBJ2-6

CDR3: CASSRRAGDEKLFF
size: .
V: TRBV2
J: TRBJ1-4

CDR3: CASSPGWGSFNTEAFF
size: .
V: TRBV18
J: TRBJ1-1

CDR3: CASSLEWERTYNEQFF
size: .
V: TRBV27
J: TRBJ2-1

CDR3: CASGPGGFMNTEAFF
size: .
V: TRBV25-1
J: TRBJ1-1

CDR3: CASSEARYRDLGQYF
size: once
V: TRBV6-1
J: TRBJ2-7

CDR3: CASSPLRNTEAFF
size: few
V: TRBV18
J: TRBJ1-1

CDR3: CATALFGTGELFF
size: .
V: TRBV2
J: TRBJ2-2

CDR3: CASSPDRASYNEQFF
size: few
V: TRBV7-7
J: TRBJ2-1

CDR3: CASSYSGTGTYEQYF
size: .
V: TRBV6-5
J: TRBJ2-7

CDR3: CASSPGRGRTYYGYTF
size: .
V: TRBV7-2
J: TRBJ1-2

CDR3: CASCPGGGTDTQYF
size: .
V: TRBV6-5
J: TRBJ2-3

CDR3: CASSLDRLAGGTDTQYF
size: .
V: TRBV11-2
J: TRBJ2-3

CDR3: CASSLTSLAEAFF
size: .
V: TRBV7-9
J: TRBJ1-1

CDR3: CAISGISSGQLREQYF
size: .
V: TRBV10-3
J: TRBJ2-7

CDR3: CASTLGGGRALAKNIQYF
size: once
V: TRBV28
J: TRBJ2-4

CDR3: CARSEKARNYGYTF
size: once
V: TRBV2
J: TRBJ1-2